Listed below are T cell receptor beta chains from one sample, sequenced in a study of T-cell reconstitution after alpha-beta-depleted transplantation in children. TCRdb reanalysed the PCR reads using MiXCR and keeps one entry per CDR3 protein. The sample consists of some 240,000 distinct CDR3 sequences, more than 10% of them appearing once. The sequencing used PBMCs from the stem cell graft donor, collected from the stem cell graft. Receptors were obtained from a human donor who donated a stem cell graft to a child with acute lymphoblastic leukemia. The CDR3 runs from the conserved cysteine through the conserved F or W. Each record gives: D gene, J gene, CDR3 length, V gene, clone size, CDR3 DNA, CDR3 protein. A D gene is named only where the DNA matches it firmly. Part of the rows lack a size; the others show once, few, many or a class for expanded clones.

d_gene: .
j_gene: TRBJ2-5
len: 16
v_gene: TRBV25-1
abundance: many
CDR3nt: TGTGCCAGCAGTGAATACGGAGGTATGAGCGGAGAGACCCAGTACTTC
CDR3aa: CASSEYGGMSGETQYF

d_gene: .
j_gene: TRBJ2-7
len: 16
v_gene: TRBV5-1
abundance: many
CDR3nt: TGCGCCAGCAGCTTGGGAGGGGCAAGGAGCTCCTACGAGCAGTACTTC
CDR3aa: CASSLGGARSSYEQYF

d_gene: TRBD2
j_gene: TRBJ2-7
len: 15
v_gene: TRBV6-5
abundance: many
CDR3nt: TGTGCCAGCAGTTACGGGACTAGCGGCTCCTACGAGCAGTACTTC
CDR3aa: CASSYGTSGSYEQYF

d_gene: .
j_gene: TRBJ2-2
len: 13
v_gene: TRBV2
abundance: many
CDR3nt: TGTGCCAGCAGTAAGGACACTCCCGGGGAGCTGTTTTTT
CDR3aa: CASSKDTPGELFF

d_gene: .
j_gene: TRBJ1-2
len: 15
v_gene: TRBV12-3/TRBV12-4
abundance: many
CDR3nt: TGTGCCAGCAGACTTGGTTGGGGGACTAACTATGGCTACACCTTC
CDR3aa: CASRLGWGTNYGYTF

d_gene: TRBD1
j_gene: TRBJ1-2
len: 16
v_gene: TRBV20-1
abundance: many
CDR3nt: TGCAGTGCTAGTGCGACTCAGGGACAGGGCAACTATGGCTACACCTTC
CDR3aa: CSASATQGQGNYGYTF

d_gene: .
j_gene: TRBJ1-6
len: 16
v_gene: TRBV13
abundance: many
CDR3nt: TGTGCCAGCAGCTCGTCAATGACCTCCTATAATTCACCCCTCCACTTT
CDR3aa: CASSSSMTSYNSPLHF

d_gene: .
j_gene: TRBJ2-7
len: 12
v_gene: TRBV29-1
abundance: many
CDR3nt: TGCAGCGTTGCCCCAGGGGGAGGCGAGCAGTACTTC
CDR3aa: CSVAPGGGEQYF

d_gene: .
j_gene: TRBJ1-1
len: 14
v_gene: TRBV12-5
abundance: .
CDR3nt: TGTGCTAGTGGTTTCGGACAGTACCACACTGAAGCTTTCTTT
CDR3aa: CASGFGQYHTEAFF

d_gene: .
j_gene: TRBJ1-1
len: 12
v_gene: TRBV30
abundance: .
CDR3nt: TGTGCCTGGAGTGTCATCGTGGGGGAAGCTTTCTTT
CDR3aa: CAWSVIVGEAFF

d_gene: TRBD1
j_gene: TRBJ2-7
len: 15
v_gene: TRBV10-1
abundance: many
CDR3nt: TGCGCCAGCAGTGAGTACCAGACAGGGATCAGCGAGCAGTACTTC
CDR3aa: CASSEYQTGISEQYF